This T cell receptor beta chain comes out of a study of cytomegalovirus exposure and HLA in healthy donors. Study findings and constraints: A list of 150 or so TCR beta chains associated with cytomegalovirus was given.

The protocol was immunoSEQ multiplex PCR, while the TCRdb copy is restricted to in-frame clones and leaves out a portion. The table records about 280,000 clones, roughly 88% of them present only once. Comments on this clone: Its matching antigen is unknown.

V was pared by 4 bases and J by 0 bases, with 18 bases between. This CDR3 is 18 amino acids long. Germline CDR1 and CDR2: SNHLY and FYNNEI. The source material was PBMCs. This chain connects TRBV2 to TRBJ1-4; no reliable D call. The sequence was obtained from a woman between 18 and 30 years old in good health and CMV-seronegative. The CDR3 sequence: CASSGLGGWSATNEKLFF. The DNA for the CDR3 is TGTGCCAGCAGTGGCCTTGGTGGGTGGAGTGCAACTAATGAAAAACTGTTTTTT.